Each of the 5 T cell receptor beta chains below was sequenced from the same sample in a study of human T cells and chemical hapten exposure. TCRdb reanalysed the RACE reads using MiXCR and keeps one entry per CDR3 protein. The data show fewer than 100,000 distinct CDR3 sequences, with 9.5% to 15% seen just once and 2% to 2.5% held by the top ten. Time point here: patch test 1, 2 weeks after DPC sensitization. The sample's treatment: therapeutic diphenylcyclopropenone sensitization with weekly scalp DPC. The source was whole blood, collected in connection with sensitization to the hapten diphenylcyclopropenone (DPC). The receptors derive from a woman between 35 and 50 years old with alopecia areata. Some clones in this sample may be carry-over from other donors' samples.

This sequence joins TRBV6-2 or TRBV6-3 and TRBJ2-3; D possibly matches TRBD1 or TRBD2 (6 bases each). This CDR3 is 14 amino acids long. Germline assignment: CDR1 MNHEY and CDR2 SVGEGT. V lost 7 bases, J lost 0 bases, and 11 bases lay in between. The CDR3 sequence: CASKWGASTDTQYF. In DNA form, the CDR3 reads TGTGCCAGCAAATGGGGGGCTAGCACAGATACGCAGTATTTT.

CDR3 sequence (DNA): TGCAGTGCTAGGCCCTTGGCGGGAGGTACAGATACGCAGTATTTT. Encoded protein: CSARPLAGGTDTQYF. This chain uses TRBV20-1 with TRBJ2-3; 8 nucleotides agree with TRBD2. Germline CDR1 and CDR2: DFQATT and SNEGSKA (reference sequence). The CDR3 totals 15 residues. The V segment lost 3 bases and the J segment 3 bases; nucleotides outside the gene matches: 8.

The chain joins TRBV28 to TRBJ2-1, with D unclear. The germline V gene has CDR1 MDHEN and CDR2 SYDVKM. The CDR3 sequence is 12 residues long. Between the trimmed V and J ends, which lost 7 bases and 9 bases, there was a span of 13 bases. The CDR3 sequence: CASTLQVGEQFF. For the CDR3, the DNA is TGTGCCAGCACCCTTCAGGTTGGTGAGCAGTTCTTC.

This rearrangement joins TRBV6-2 or TRBV6-3 to TRBJ2-7, with a possible D match to TRBD1 (5 bases). V was trimmed by 0 bases and J by 3 bases, leaving 9 bases between them. The CDR3 contains 14 residues. Germline CDR1 is MNHEY and CDR2 is SVGEGT. The CDR3 protein is CASSYSEGVYEQYF. The CDR3 region has the DNA TGTGCCAGCAGTTACTCGGAAGGGGTCTACGAGCAGTACTTC.

This clonotype has ten or more counts. V usage is TRBV20-1 and J usage is TRBJ2-3; D tentatively reads TRBD1 or TRBD2 (5 bases each). Germline loops: CDR1 DFQATT, CDR2 SNEGSKA (reference sequence). Trimming pared 6 bases from V and 6 bases from J, leaving 19 bases between. The CDR3 loop spans 14 amino acids. The chain's CDR3 is CSATDERGQDTQYF. CDR3 DNA sequence: TGCAGTGCGACGGACGAGAGGGGTCAGGATACGCAGTATTTT.